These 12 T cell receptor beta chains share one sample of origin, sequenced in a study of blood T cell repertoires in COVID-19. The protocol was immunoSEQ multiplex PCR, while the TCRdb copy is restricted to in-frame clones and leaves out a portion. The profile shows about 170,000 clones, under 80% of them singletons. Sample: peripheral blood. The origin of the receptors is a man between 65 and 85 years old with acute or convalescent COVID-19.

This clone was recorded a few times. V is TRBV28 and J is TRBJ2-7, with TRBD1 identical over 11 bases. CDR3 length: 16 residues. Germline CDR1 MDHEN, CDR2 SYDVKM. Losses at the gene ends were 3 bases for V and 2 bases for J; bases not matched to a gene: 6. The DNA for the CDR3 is TGTGCCAGCAGTTTTATTCCGGACAGGGGGCCCTACGAGCAGTACTTC. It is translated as CASSFIPDRGPYEQYF. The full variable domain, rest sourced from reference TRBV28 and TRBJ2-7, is DVKVTQSSRYLVKRTGEKVFLECVQDMDHENMFWYRQDPGLGLRLIYFSYDVKMKEKGDIPEGYSVSREKKERFSLILESASTNQTSMYLCASSFIPDRGPYEQYFGPGTRLTVT.

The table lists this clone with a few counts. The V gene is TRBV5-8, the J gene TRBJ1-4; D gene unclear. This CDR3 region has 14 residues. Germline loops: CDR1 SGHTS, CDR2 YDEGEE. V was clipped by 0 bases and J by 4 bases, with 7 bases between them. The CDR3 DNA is TGTGCCAGCAGCTTGGGAACAGTTAATGAAAAACTGTTTTTT. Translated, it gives CASSLGTVNEKLFF.

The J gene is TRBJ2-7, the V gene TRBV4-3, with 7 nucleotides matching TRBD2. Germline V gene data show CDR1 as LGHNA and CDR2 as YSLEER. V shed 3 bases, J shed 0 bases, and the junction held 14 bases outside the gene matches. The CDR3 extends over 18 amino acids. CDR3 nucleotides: TGCGCCAGCAGCCAGAAAGCGGTGGCGGGAGATATCTCCTACGAGCAGTACTTC. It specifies CASSQKAVAGDISYEQYF.

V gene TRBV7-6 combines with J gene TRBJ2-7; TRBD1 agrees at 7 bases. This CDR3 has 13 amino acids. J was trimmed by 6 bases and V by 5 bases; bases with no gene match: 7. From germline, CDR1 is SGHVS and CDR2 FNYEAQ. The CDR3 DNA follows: TGTGCCAGCAGCCTTCCGACAGGGATCGAGCAGTACTTC. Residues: CASSLPTGIEQYF.

The CDR3 loop is CASSQVEGGRDEQYF. The DNA for the CDR3 is TGTGCCAGCAGCCAAGTAGAGGGGGGGAGAGACGAGCAGTACTTC. This chain uses TRBV4-2 with TRBJ2-7, with D perhaps matching TRBD2 (7 bases). Germline V gene data show CDR1 as LGHNA and CDR2 as YNFKEQ. With 1 base removed from V and 5 bases from J, the gap between germline ends came to 15 bases. The CDR3 contains 15 residues.

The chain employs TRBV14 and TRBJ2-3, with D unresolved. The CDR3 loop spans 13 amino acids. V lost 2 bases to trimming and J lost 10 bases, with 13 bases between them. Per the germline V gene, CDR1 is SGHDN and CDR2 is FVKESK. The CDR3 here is CASSQNDMVAQYF. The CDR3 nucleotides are TGTGCCAGCAGCCAAAACGACATGGTGGCGCAGTATTTT.

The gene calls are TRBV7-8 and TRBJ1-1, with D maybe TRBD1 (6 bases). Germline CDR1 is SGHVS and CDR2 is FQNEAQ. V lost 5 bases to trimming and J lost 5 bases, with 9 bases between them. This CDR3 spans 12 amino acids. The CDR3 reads CASSVQGTEAFF. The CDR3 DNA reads TGTGCCAGCAGCGTACAGGGTACTGAAGCTTTCTTT.

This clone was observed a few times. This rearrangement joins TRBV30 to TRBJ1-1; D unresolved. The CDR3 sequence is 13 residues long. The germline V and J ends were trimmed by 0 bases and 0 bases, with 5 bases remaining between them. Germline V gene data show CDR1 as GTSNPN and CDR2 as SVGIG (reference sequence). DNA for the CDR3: TGTGCCTGGAGTGTGGAGGTGAACACTGAAGCTTTCTTT. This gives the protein CAWSVEVNTEAFF. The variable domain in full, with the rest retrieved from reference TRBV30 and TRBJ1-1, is SQTIHQWPATLVQPVGSPLSLECTVEGTSNPNLYWYRQAAGRGLQLLFYSVGIGQISSEVPQNLSASRPQDRQFILSSKKLLLSDSGFYLCAWSVEVNTEAFFGQGTRLTVV.

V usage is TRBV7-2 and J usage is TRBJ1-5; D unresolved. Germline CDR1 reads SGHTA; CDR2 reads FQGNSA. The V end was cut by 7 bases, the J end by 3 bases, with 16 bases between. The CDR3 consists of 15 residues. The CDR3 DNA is TGTGCCAGCACCCCCCTACCATTGAACAATCAGCCCCAGCATTTT. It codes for CASTPLPLNNQPQHF.

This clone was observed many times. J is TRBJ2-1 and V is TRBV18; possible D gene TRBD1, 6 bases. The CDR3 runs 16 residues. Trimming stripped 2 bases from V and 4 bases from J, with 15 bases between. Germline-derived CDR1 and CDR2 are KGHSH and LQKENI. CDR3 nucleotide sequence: TGTGCCAGCTCACCAGGGGGCACGGTACGATACAATGAGCAGTTCTTC. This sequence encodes CASSPGGTVRYNEQFF.

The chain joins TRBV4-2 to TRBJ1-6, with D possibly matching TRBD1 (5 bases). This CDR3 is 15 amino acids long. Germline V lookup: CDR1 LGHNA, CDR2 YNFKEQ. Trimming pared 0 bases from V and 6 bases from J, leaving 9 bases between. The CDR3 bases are TGTGCCAGCAGCCAAGAAGGGACTTTTAATTCACCCCTCCACTTT. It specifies CASSQEGTFNSPLHF.

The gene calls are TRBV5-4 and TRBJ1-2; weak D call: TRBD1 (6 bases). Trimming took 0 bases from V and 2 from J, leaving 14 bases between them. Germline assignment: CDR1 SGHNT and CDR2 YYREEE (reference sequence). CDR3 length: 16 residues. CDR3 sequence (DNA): TGTGCCAGCAGCTTGGTGGGCACAGGGACAAACTATGGCTACACCTTC. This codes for CASSLVGTGTNYGYTF.